The 18 T cell receptor beta chains below were found in one sample sequenced in a study of regulatory T cells in long-lasting Graves disease listed by TCRdb under 2021. Libraries were prepared through multiplex PCR. Sequencer: Illumina HiSeq 4000. iRepertoire HTBI primers and Arm-PCR amplification of CDR3 regions were used to construct TCR beta libraries. Using fastp at Q25 and MiXCR, TCRdb reprocessed the public reads and kept productive beta chains. Rows matching on CDR3 protein sequence are summarized as one entry with the most common DNA and genes. This sample has approximately 270,000 distinct CDR3 sequences in its table, and under 20% of those were observed once. In total, the top ten clones hold 14% of the sample. This specimen's time point label, per the study, means: newly diagnosed GD, antithyroid drugs for less than 3 months. RNA was extracted from PBMCs in TRIzol for both TCR sequencing and RNA sequencing.

The sample was also linked to a second study, of T cells in Graves' hyperthyroidism and ophthalmopathy.

The sample here was peripheral blood mononuclear cells (PBMCs), taken at new diagnosis, from a patient treated with antithyroid drugs. The receptors here all came from a woman aged 25-40 years with Graves disease. Donor details come from another sample of the same person, matched by shared clones.

This clonotype was seen repeatedly, ten times or more. This sequence joins TRBV4-1 and TRBJ2-1; tentatively, D is TRBD1 (8 bases). The CDR3 runs 16 residues. Trimming left V 4 bases short and J 4 bases short, with 17 bases between. Per the germline V gene, CDR1 is MGHRA and CDR2 is YSYEKL. CDR3 in DNA: TGCGCCAGCAGCCGGCCGGAGCGGGACAGGTACAATGAGCAGTTCTTC. Residues: CASSRPERDRYNEQFF.

The chain joins TRBV3-1 to TRBJ2-5, with 13 nucleotides matching TRBD2. With V trimmed by 4 bases and J by 4 bases, 9 bases remained unmatched. The CDR3 is 17 amino acids. Germline V CDR1 and CDR2: LGHDT, YNNKEL (reference sequence). In DNA, the CDR3 is TGTGCCAGCAGCCTTACCGGGACTAGCGGGGAGGCAGAGACCCAGTACTTC. Protein product: CASSLTGTSGEAETQYF.

The table lists this clonotype with many counts. The V gene is TRBV2, the J gene TRBJ2-3, with D perhaps TRBD1 (6 bases). The CDR3 consists of 14 residues. Germline V lookup: CDR1 SNHLY, CDR2 FYNNEI. Trimming took off 8 bases at V and 0 bases at J, with 12 bases between the two ends. CDR3: CASVGGTSTDTQYF. Here the CDR3 DNA reads TGTGCCAGCGTAGGGGGAACTAGCACAGATACGCAGTATTTT.

Comment on this clonotype: This may come from a read error, since a much larger clone is one base off. The chain has TRBV11-2 and TRBJ1-5; D is undetermined. The germline V gene encodes CDR1 SGHAT and CDR2 FQNNGV. The CDR3 runs to 13 residues. The CDR3 is CASSLELGQSQHF. The CDR3 DNA reads as TGTGCCAGCAGCTTAGAATTAGGTCAGTCCCAGCATTTT.

This clonotype occurred many times. V and J are TRBV12-3 or TRBV12-4 and TRBJ1-2, with a tentative D call TRBD1 (5 bases). Trimming took off 3 bases at V and 8 bases at J, with 13 bases between the two ends. CDR3 length equals 13 residues. The DNA of the CDR3 is TGTGCCAGCAGTTTCTCAGGGTCTAGGGGCTACACCTTC. Translated: CASSFSGSRGYTF.

A word on this clonotype: A much larger clone differs from this one at a single base, so this may be a read error. This sequence joins TRBV12-3 or TRBV12-4 and TRBJ1-1; 7 bases match TRBD1. Germline trimming cut 5 bases from V and 4 bases from J; bases unmatched to any gene: 13. The CDR3 consists of 16 residues. CDR3 bases: TGTGCCAGCAGTGCCCCGAAAACAGGGGCCGGCACTGAAGCTTTCTTT. Protein sequence: CASSAPKTGAGTEAFF.

The rearrangement links TRBV13 to TRBJ1-1; a possible D gene is TRBD1 (6 bases). Between the trimmed V and J ends, which lost 6 bases and 0 bases, there was a span of 17 bases. The germline V gene encodes CDR1 PRHDT and CDR2 FYEKMQ (reference sequence). The CDR3 is 16 amino acids. The CDR3 loop reads CASRLTGYTMNTEAFF. CDR3 coding DNA: TGTGCCAGCAGGCTGACAGGTTACACAATGAACACTGAAGCTTTCTTT.

The chain carries TRBV15 and TRBJ2-2; 9 bases are a match to TRBD2. The CDR3 loop spans 15 amino acids. Germline trimming cut 1 base from V and 5 bases from J; bases unmatched to any gene: 2. In germline, CDR1 is LNHNV, CDR2 YYDKDF (reference sequence). CDR3 region: CATSRVAGETGELFF. The CDR3 nucleotides read TGTGCCACCAGCAGAGTAGCGGGGGAAACCGGGGAGCTGTTTTTT.

The sample holds many counts of this clonotype. The J gene is TRBJ1-6, the V gene TRBV2; 8 bases are a match to TRBD1. CDR1 and CDR2 from the germline V gene are SNHLY and FYNNEI. V trimming: 5 bases; J trimming: 9 bases; junction bases outside the gene matches: 3. CDR3 size: 13 residues. The CDR3 spells CASSSRGPSPLHF. In DNA, the CDR3 is TGTGCCAGCAGTAGCAGGGGGCCTTCACCCCTCCACTTT.

This clonotype has just a few counts. The chain has TRBV7-3 and TRBJ2-5, with 10 bases fitting TRBD2. The V and J ends lost 4 bases and 4 bases, in that order; junction bases with no gene match: 9. This CDR3 spans 16 amino acids. CDR1 and CDR2 from the germline V gene are SGHTA and FQGTGA. The CDR3 coding sequence is TGTGCCAGCAGCTCTACATTAGCGGGGGGCTTAGAGACCCAGTACTTC. This encodes CASSSTLAGGLETQYF.

V is TRBV19 and J is TRBJ2-1, with TRBD2 matching 8 bases. CDR3 length equals 15 residues. Losses at the gene ends were 2 bases for V and 7 bases for J; bases not matched to a gene: 7. The V gene's germline CDR1 is LNHDA and CDR2 SQIVND (reference sequence). The CDR3 is CASSISGGALNEQFF. CDR3 DNA: TGTGCCAGTAGTATATCCGGGGGGGCATTAAATGAGCAGTTCTTC.

This clonotype occurred many times. The rearrangement links TRBV12-5 to TRBJ2-3; TRBD1 matches at 7 bases. The CDR3 is 16 amino acids. Looked up from germline, CDR1 is LGHNT and CDR2 is FRNRAP. V was pared by 2 bases and J by 6 bases, with 11 bases of the junction left unmatched. The CDR3 DNA reads as TGTGCTAGTGGTTTGATTTCCACAGGGGTAGGGGATACGCAGTATTTT. Amino acids: CASGLISTGVGDTQYF.

For this clonotype: This may arise from a read error, as a much more abundant clone is one base away. This chain links TRBV6-1 with TRBJ1-2; tentative D call: TRBD1 (6 bases). The CDR3 loop spans 13 amino acids. CDR1 is MNHNS, CDR2 SASEGT, per germline. The CDR3 spells CASREGGQGGYTF. DNA for the CDR3: TGTGCCAGCAGAGAAGGGGGACAAGGAGGCTACACCTTC.

This clonotype turned up a few times. V is TRBV19 and J is TRBJ1-6; maybe TRBD1 (6 bases). Trimming pared 9 bases from V and 2 bases from J, leaving 11 bases between. Germline values: CDR1 LNHDA, CDR2 SQIVND (reference sequence). The CDR3 extends over 14 amino acids. CDR3 residues: CASGGQAYNSPLHF. Here the CDR3 DNA reads TGTGCCAGCGGGGGGCAGGCCTATAATTCACCCCTCCACTTT.

This clonotype was seen repeatedly, ten times or more. The J gene is TRBJ1-1, the V gene TRBV5-1; 8 bases match TRBD1. V shed 4 bases, J shed 0 bases, and the junction held 11 bases outside the gene matches. The V gene's germline CDR1 is SGHRS and CDR2 YFSETQ. The CDR3 consists of 17 residues. CDR3 amino acids: CASSNRQGFSLNTEAFF. The CDR3 DNA reads as TGCGCCAGCAGCAACCGACAGGGGTTCTCATTGAACACTGAAGCTTTCTTT.

At least ten counts were recorded for this clonotype. The chain is built from TRBV29-1 and TRBJ2-5, with 7 bases matching TRBD1. Unmatched junction bases numbered 12, after V lost 8 bases and J lost 3 bases. CDR1 SQVTM and CDR2 ANQGSEA come from the germline V gene. The CDR3 sequence is 14 residues long. CDR3 sequence reads: CSTSSGTEKETQYF. In DNA, the CDR3 is TGCAGCACCTCATCCGGGACAGAAAAAGAGACCCAGTACTTC. Together with reference TRBV29-1 and TRBJ2-5, the CDR3 gives the full variable domain: SAVISQKPSRDICQRGTSLTIQCQVDSQVTMMFWYRQQPGQSLTLIATANQGSEATYESGFVIDKFPISRPNLTFSTLTVSNMSPEDSSIYLCSTSSGTEKETQYFGPGTRLLVL.

This clonotype was seen ten or more times. The rearrangement joins TRBV19 to TRBJ1-1; TRBD1 aligns across 9 bases. This CDR3 spans 13 amino acids. V shed 7 bases and J 6 bases; nucleotides not matched to a gene: 6. CDR1 is LNHDA and CDR2 is SQIVND in the germline V gene (reference sequence). CDR3: CASMDRGLAEAFF. As DNA, the CDR3 is TGTGCCAGTATGGACAGGGGTTTGGCTGAAGCTTTCTTT.

In its sample, this clonotype was seen many times. The gene calls are TRBV20-1 and TRBJ2-1; 11 bases line up with TRBD2. The CDR3 is made up of 17 amino acids. Per the germline V gene, CDR1 is DFQATT and CDR2 is SNEGSKA (reference sequence). J gave up 3 bases and V 2 bases, and 9 bases lay outside the gene matches. The CDR3 sequence is CSARQSLAGGNYNEQFF. Written as DNA, the CDR3 is TGCAGTGCTAGACAGTCCTTAGCGGGGGGGAACTACAATGAGCAGTTCTTC.